This TCR beta chain was sequenced in a study of CD8 T cells in Susac syndrome. The ends lost 7 bases at V and 4 bases at J; junction bases unmatched: 7. This CDR3 region has 15 residues. It was with random hexamers that 0.5 to 1 ug RNA was reverse transcribed. TCRdb recomputed calls from the immunoSEQ multiplex PCR reads with MiXCR, one row per CDR3 protein. The sample has about 160,000 distinct CDR3 sequences; roughly 95% are singletons. This clonotype has only one observation. Sequenced: CD4+ T cells from PBMCs. This rearrangement joins TRBV12-3 or TRBV12-4 to TRBJ1-5; 10 positions agree with TRBD1. This clonotype was obtained from a human donor in good health. The CDR3 sequence is CASKRQGAGNQPQHF. Written as DNA, the CDR3 is TGTGCCAGCAAGAGACAGGGGGCTGGGAATCAGCCCCAGCATTTT.